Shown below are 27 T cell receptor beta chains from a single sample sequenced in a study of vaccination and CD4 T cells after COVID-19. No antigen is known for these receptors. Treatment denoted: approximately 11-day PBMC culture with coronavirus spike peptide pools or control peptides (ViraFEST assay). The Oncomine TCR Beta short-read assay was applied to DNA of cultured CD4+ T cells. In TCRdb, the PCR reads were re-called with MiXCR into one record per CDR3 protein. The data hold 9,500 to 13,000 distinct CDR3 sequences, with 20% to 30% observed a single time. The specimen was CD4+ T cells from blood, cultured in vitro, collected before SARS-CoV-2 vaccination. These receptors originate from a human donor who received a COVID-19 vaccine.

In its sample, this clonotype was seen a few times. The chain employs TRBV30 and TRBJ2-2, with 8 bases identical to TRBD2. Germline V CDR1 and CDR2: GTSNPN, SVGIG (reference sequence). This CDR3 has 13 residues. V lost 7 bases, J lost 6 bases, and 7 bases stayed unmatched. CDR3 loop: CASRGGGAGELFF. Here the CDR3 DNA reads TGTGCCTCTCGGGGGGGAGGAGCCGGGGAGCTGTTTTTT.

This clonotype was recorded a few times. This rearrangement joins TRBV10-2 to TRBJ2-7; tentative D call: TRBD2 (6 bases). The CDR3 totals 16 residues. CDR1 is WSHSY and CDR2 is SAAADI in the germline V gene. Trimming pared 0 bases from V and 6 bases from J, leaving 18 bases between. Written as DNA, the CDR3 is TGCGCCAGCAGTGAGTCGACGCGGGGTTACAGCGCCGAGCAGTACTTC. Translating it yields CASSESTRGYSAEQYF.

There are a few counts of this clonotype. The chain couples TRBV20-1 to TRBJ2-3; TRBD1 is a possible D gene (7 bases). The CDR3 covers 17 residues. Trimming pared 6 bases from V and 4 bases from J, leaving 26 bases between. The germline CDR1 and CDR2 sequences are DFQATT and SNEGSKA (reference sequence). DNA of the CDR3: TGCAGTGCCAGCGGTCCTTGGGGGGACAGCGGGCCAGATACGCAGTATTTT. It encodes CSASGPWGDSGPDTQYF.

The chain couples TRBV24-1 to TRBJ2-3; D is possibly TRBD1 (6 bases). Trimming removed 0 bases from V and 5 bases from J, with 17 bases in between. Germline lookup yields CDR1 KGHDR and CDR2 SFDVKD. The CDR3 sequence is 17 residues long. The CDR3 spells CATSDLAPGALQDTQYF. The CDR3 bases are TGTGCCACCAGTGATTTGGCCCCAGGGGCGCTTCAAGATACGCAGTATTTT.

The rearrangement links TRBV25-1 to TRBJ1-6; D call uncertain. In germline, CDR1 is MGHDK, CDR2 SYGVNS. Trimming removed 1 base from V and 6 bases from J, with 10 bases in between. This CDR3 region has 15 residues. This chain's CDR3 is CASSEFRGPNSPLHF. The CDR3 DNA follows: TGTGCCAGCAGTGAATTTCGAGGGCCTAATTCACCCCTCCACTTT.

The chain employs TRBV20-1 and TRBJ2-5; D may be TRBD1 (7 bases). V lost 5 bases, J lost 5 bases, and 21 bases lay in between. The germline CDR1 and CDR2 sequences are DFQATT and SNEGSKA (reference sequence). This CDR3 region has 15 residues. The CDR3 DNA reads TGCAGTGCTGTCCCTTCATACAGGGGAGGTGAGACCCAGTACTTC. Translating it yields CSAVPSYRGGETQYF.

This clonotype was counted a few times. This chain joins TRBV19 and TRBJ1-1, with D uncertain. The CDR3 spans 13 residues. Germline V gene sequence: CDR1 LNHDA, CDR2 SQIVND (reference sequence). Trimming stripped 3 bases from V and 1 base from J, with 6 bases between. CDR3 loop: CASSMRQNTEAFF. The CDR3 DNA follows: TGTGCCAGTAGTATGAGACAGAACACTGAAGCTTTCTTT.

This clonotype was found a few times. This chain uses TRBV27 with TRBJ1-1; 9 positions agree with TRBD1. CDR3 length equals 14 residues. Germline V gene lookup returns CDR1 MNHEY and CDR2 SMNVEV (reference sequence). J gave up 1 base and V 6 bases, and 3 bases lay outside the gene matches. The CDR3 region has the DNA TGTGCCAGCAGGAGGACAGGGGAGAACACTGAAGCTTTCTTT. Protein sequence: CASRRTGENTEAFF.

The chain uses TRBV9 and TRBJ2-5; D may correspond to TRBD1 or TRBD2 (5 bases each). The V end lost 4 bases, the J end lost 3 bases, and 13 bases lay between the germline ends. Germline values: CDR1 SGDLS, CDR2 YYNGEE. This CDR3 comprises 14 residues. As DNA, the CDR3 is TGTGCCAGCAGCCCGGGACGGCATGAAGAGACCCAGTACTTC. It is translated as CASSPGRHEETQYF.

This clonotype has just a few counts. This CDR3 reads CASSRDRGEQYF. DNA of the CDR3: TGTGCCAGCAGCCGGGACAGGGGTGAGCAGTACTTC. J is TRBJ2-7 and V is TRBV7-6, with 10 bases aligning to TRBD1. The CDR3 totals 12 residues. The J segment lost 7 bases and the V segment lost 5 bases, leaving 2 bases of the junction unmatched. Germline CDR1 SGHVS, CDR2 FNYEAQ.

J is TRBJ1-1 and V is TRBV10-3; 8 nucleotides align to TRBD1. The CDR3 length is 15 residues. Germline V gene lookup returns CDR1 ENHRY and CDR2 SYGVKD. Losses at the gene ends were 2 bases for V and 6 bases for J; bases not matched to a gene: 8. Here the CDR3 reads CAISEPGQVIAEAFF. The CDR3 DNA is TGTGCCATCAGTGAGCCGGGACAGGTAATCGCTGAAGCTTTCTTT.

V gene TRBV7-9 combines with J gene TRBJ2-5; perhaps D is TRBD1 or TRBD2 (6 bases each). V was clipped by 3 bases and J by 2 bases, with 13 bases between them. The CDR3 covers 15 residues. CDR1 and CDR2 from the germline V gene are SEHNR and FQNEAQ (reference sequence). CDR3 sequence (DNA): TGTGCCAGCAGCTTTGTGGGGGGCCCACAAGAGACCCAGTACTTC. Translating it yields CASSFVGGPQETQYF.

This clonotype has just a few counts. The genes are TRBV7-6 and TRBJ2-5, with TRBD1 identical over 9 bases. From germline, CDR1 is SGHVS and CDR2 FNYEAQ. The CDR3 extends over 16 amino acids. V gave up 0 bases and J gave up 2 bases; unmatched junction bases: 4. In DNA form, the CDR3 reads TGTGCCAGCAGCTTAGCCTCCGGGACAGGGCAAGAGACCCAGTACTTC. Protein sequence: CASSLASGTGQETQYF.

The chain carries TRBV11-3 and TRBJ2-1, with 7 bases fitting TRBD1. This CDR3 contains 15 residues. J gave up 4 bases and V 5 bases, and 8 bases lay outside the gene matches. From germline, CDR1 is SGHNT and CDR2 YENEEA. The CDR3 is CASSPGTDEYNEQFF. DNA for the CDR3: TGTGCCAGCAGCCCAGGGACAGACGAATACAATGAGCAGTTCTTC.

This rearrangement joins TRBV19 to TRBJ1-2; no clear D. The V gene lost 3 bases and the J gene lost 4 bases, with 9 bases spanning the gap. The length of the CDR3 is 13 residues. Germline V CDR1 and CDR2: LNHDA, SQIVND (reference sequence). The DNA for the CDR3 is TGTGCCAGTAGTATGGTCAGCGGCTATGGCTACACCTTC. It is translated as CASSMVSGYGYTF.

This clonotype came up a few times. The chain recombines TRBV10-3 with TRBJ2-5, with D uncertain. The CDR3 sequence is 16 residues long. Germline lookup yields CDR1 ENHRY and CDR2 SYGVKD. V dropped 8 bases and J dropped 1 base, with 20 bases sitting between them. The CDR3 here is CAISNDLAASQETQYF. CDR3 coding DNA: TGTGCCATCTCCAACGACTTAGCCGCCTCCCAAGAGACCCAGTACTTC.

The CDR3 nucleotides read TGTGCCACCAGTGATTCACAGGGGGCGACAGCGAACACCGGGGAGCTGTTTTTT. Its translation: CATSDSQGATANTGELFF. This chain uses TRBV24-1 with TRBJ2-2, with 9 nucleotides matching TRBD1. Germline assignment: CDR1 KGHDR and CDR2 SFDVKD. This CDR3 contains 18 residues. J gave up 0 bases and V 2 bases, and 6 bases lay outside the gene matches.

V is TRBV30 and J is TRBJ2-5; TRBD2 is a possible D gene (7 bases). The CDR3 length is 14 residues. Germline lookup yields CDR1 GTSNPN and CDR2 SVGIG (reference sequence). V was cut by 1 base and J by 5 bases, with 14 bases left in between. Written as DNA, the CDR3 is TGTGCCTGGAGTGAAGGGGGGGCGTTGGAGACCCAGTACTTC. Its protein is CAWSEGGALETQYF.

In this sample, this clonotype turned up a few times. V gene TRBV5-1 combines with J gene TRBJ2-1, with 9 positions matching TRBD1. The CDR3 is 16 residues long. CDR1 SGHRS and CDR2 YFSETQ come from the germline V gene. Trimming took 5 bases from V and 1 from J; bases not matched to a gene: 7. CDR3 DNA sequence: TGCGCCAGCAGGTCCGGGACAGGGATGTCCTACAATGAGCAGTTCTTC. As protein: CASRSGTGMSYNEQFF.

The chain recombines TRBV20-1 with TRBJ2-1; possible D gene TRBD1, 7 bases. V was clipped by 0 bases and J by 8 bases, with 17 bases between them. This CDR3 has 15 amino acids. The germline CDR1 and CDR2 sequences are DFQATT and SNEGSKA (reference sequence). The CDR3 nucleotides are TGCAGTGCTAGAGACGACAGGGTGGGGGGATATGAGCAGTTCTTC. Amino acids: CSARDDRVGGYEQFF.

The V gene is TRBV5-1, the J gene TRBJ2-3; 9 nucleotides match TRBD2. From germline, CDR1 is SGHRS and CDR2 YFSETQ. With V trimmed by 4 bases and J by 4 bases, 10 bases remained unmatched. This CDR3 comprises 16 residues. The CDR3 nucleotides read TGCGCCAGCAGCCCGAGACGCGGGGGGGAGGCAGATACGCAGTATTTT. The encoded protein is CASSPRRGGEADTQYF.

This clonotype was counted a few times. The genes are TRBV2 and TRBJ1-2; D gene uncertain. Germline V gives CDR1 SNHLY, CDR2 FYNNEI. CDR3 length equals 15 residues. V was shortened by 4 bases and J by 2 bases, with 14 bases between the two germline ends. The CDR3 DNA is TGTGCCAGCAGTGCAGACCGACCTCAAAACTATGGCTACACCTTC. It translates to CASSADRPQNYGYTF.

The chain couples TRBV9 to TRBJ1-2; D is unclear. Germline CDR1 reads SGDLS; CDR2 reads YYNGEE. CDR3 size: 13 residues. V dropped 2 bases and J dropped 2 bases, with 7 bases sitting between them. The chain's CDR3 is CASSVQANYGYTF. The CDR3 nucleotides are TGTGCCAGCAGCGTTCAGGCCAACTATGGCTACACCTTC.

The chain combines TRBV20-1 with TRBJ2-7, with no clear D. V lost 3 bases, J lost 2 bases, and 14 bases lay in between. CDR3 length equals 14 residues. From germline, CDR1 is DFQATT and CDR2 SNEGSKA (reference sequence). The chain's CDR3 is CSARVGLGTYEQYF. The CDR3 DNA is TGCAGTGCTAGGGTTGGGTTAGGGACCTACGAGCAGTACTTC.

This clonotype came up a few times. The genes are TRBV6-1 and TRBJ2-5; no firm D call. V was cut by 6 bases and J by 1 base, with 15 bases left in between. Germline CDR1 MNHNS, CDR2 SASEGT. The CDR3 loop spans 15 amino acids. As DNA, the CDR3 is TGTGCCAGCAGCCAGAATAGCCACACCCAAGAGACCCAGTACTTC. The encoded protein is CASSQNSHTQETQYF.

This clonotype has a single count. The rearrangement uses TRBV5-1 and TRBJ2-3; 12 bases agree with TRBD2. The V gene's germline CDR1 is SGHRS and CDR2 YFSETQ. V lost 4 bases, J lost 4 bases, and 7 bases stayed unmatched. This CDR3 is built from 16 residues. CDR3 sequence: CASSALAGGVPDTQYF. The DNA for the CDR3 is TGCGCCAGCAGCGCCCTAGCGGGGGGGGTTCCAGATACGCAGTATTTT.

The CDR3 reads CASRQQGRNSPLHF. In nucleotides, the CDR3 is TGTGCCAGCAGGCAACAGGGAAGAAATTCACCCCTCCACTTT. The chain links TRBV27 to TRBJ1-6; possible D gene TRBD1, 6 bases. The ends were cut back, 6 bases at V and 7 bases at J, with 13 bases in the middle. Looked up from germline, CDR1 is MNHEY and CDR2 is SMNVEV (reference sequence). The CDR3 has 14 amino acids.